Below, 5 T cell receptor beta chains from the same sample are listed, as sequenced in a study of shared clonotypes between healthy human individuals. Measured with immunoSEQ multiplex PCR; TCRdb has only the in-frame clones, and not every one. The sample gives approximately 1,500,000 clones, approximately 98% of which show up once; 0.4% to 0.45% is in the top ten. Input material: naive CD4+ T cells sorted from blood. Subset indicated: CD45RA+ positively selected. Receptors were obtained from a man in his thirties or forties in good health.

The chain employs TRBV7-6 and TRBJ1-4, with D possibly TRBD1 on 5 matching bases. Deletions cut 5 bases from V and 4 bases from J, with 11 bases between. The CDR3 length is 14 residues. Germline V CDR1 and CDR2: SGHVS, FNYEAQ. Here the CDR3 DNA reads TGTGCCAGCAGCCCCGGGACTCATAATGAAAAACTGTTTTTT. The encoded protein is CASSPGTHNEKLFF.

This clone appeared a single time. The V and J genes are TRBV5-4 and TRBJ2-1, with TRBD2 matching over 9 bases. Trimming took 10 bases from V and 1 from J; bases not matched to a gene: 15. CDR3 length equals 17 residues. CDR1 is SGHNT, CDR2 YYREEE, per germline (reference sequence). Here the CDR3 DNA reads TGTGCCTCTCGAAATCGTGCTAGCGGGGCGTCCTACAATGAGCAGTTCTTC. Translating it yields CASRNRASGASYNEQFF.

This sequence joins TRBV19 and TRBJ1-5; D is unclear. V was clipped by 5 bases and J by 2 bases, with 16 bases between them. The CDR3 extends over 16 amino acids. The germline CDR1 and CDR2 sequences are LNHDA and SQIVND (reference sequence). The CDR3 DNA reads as TGTGCCAGTAGTCCCTGGGAGGCACATGGCAATCAGCCCCAGCATTTT. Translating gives CASSPWEAHGNQPQHF. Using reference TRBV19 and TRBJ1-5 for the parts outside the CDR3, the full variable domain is DGGITQSPKYLFRKEGQNVTLSCEQNLNHDAMYWYRQDPGQGLRLIYYSQIVNDFQKGDIAEGYSVSREKKESFPLTVTSAQKNPTAFYLCASSPWEAHGNQPQHFGDGTRLSIL.

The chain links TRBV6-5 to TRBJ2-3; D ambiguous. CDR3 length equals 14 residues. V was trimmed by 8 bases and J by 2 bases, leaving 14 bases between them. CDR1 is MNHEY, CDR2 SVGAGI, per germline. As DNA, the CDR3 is TGTGCCAGCCGCCCCTGGCTGGACACAGATACGCAGTATTTT. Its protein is CASRPWLDTDTQYF.

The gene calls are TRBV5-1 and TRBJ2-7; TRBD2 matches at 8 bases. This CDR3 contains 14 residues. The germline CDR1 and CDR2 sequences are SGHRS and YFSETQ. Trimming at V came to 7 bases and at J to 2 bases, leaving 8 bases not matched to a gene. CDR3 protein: CASQTSGNPYEQYF. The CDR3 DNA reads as TGCGCCAGCCAAACTAGCGGTAATCCCTACGAGCAGTACTTC. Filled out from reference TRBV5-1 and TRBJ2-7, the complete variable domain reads KAGVTQTPRYLIKTRGQQVTLSCSPISGHRSVSWYQQTPGQGLQFLFEYFSETQRNKGNFPGRFSGRQFSNSRSEMNVSTLELGDSALYLCASQTSGNPYEQYFGPGTRLTVT.